This TCR beta chain derives from a study of T cells in women clearing cervical HPV infection. Cervical HPV DNA detected by MY09/MY11 PCR, typed by dot-blot. This CDR3 spans 15 amino acids. Per germline, CDR1 SGHTS and CDR2 YDEGEE. After removal of 0 bases from V and 4 bases from J, the junction contained 2 bases not matched to a gene. In regard to this clone: The sequenced fragment ends 3 residues before the CDR3 boundary, so the rest is inferred from the germline J gene.

Profiled with immunoSEQ multiplex PCR; TCRdb holds only in-frame clones, not every one. The sample holds more than 30,000 clones. This rearrangement joins TRBV5-8 to TRBJ2-1, with 9 bases identical to TRBD2. The clonotype comes from a woman aged 18-69 years with a cervical HPV16 infection that either progressed to CIN3+ or cleared (not recorded which). The sequencing sample was made of blood buffy coat. The CDR3 region is CASSLGTSDYNEQFF. CDR3 DNA, as far as it was read: TGTGCCAGCAGCTTGGGGACTAGCGATTACAATGAG.